The 2 T cell receptor beta chains reported below all come from one sample, sequenced in a study of vaccination effects on CD4 cells after COVID-19. TCRdb's table, derived via immunoSEQ multiplex PCR, lists solely in-frame clones and lacks some. The table includes 45,000 to 55,000 clones, 60% to 75% detected once. Having been cultured for less than 12 days, the cells underwent CD4+ T cell isolation. Vaccine administered to participants consisted of two doses of either BNT162b2 or mRNA-1273. These TCRs are of unknown antigen specificity. Source: CD4+ T cells from PBMCs cultured without peptide, taken after COVID-19 vaccination. These receptors were taken from a human donor who received a COVID-19 vaccine.

As DNA, the CDR3 is TGTGCCAGCAGCGTAGCTTCTGGGATGGGTAGCGGAGAGCAGTACTTC. Its protein product is CASSVASGMGSGEQYF. The chain combines TRBV9 with TRBJ2-7, with a weak D call TRBD2 (6 bases). V shed 0 bases and J shed 7 bases, with 20 bases lying between them. This CDR3 spans 16 amino acids. Germline V gene sequence: CDR1 SGDLS, CDR2 YYNGEE.

This CDR3 is CASSFYSAGDAFF. CDR3 nucleotides: TGTGCCAGCAGCTTTTATTCTGCGGGGGATGCTTTCTTT. The rearrangement links TRBV7-9 to TRBJ1-1; D possibly corresponds to TRBD1 (5 bases). Germline CDR1 reads SEHNR; CDR2 reads FQNEAQ (reference sequence). V was trimmed by 3 bases and J by 11 bases, leaving 16 bases between them. The CDR3 has 13 residues.